These 29 T cell receptor beta chains originate from one sample sequenced in a study of T cells in Graves' hyperthyroidism and ophthalmopathy (dated by TCRdb to about 2019). Preparation of the library involved multiplex PCR. Instrument on record: Illumina HiSeq 2000. Amplification of TCR beta CDR3 regions was carried out from RNA transcripts. The TCR CDR3 was subjected to a first round of RT-PCR using the HTBI primer set and the Qiagen OneStep RT-PCR kit. TCRdb trimmed public reads at Q25 via fastp, called clones via MiXCR and kept in-frame beta chains. Here each entry gathers all rows of one CDR3 protein and keeps the most common genes and DNA. The sample has hundreds of thousands of distinct CDR3 sequences on record, about 15% of them singletons. Less than 15% of the sample belongs to the ten largest clones. The sample taken for sequencing was blood. These receptors were taken from a man younger than 30 with Graves' ophthalmopathy.

The chain uses TRBV2 and TRBJ2-5; 11 positions match TRBD2. V lost 5 bases and J lost 5; bases outside the gene matches: 4. The germline gives CDR1 SNHLY, CDR2 FYNNEI. The CDR3 runs 14 residues. The CDR3 sequence: CASSNSGGEETQYF. The CDR3, as DNA: TGTGCCAGCAGTAATAGCGGGGGGGAGGAGACCCAGTACTTC.

The chain employs TRBV5-8 and TRBJ1-2; 10 positions agree with TRBD1. Germline-derived CDR1 and CDR2 are SGHTS and YDEGEE. The CDR3 runs to 16 residues. V shed 4 bases, J shed 4 bases, and the junction held 10 bases outside the gene matches. For the CDR3, the DNA is TGTGCCAGCAGCCATTACTCGGGACAGGGGATCTATGGCTACACCTTC. Protein sequence: CASSHYSGQGIYGYTF.

The J gene is TRBJ2-5, the V gene TRBV4-1, with 9 positions matching TRBD1. The V segment lost 4 bases and the J segment 5 bases; nucleotides outside the gene matches: 8. CDR1 MGHRA and CDR2 YSYEKL come from the germline V gene. CDR3 length equals 15 residues. The CDR3 DNA sequence: TGCGCCAGCAGCCGAGATACAGGGGGCGGGGAGACCCAGTACTTC. Residues: CASSRDTGGGETQYF.

This clonotype was observed at least ten times. V and J are TRBV14 and TRBJ2-1; the D is unclear. Trimming removed 0 bases at V and 9 bases at J, with 6 bases between. The CDR3 length is 12 residues. Germline V CDR1 and CDR2: SGHDN, FVKESK. CDR3 sequence (DNA): TGTGCCAGCAGCCAAGATACGGTTGAGCAGTTCTTC. It is translated as CASSQDTVEQFF.

In its sample, this clonotype was seen many times. The chain is built from TRBV27 and TRBJ1-5; D unresolved. This CDR3 has 15 amino acids. Germline CDR1 MNHEY, CDR2 SMNVEV (reference sequence). Trimming left V 3 bases short and J 2 bases short, with 11 bases between. CDR3 residues: CASSFTAEGNQPQHF. CDR3 in DNA: TGTGCCAGCAGTTTCACGGCGGAGGGCAATCAGCCCCAGCATTTT.

The chain uses TRBV19 and TRBJ2-2; no definite D call. CDR1 and CDR2 from the germline V gene are LNHDA and SQIVND (reference sequence). Trimming removed 7 bases at V and 7 bases at J, with 16 bases between. The CDR3 length is 14 residues. As DNA, the CDR3 is TGTGCCAGTAATCCGACCGGAGAGGTCGGGGAGCTGTTTTTT. Encoded protein: CASNPTGEVGELFF.

This clonotype was recorded at least ten times. The chain couples TRBV27 to TRBJ1-1; D uncertain. Germline V gene sequence: CDR1 MNHEY, CDR2 SMNVEV (reference sequence). Trimming left V 3 bases short and J 12 bases short, with 23 bases between. This CDR3 region has 15 residues. The DNA of the CDR3 is TGTGCCAGCAGTTTGGGTTTTGGGTTGGCCCCAGAGACTTTCTTT. Translating it yields CASSLGFGLAPETFF.

This clonotype was observed a handful of times. The chain is built from TRBV24-1 and TRBJ2-1; TRBD2 is a possible D gene (5 bases). V was clipped by 5 bases and J by 7 bases, with 17 bases between them. Germline V lookup: CDR1 KGHDR, CDR2 SFDVKD. The CDR3 spans 15 residues. The DNA of the CDR3 is TGTGCCACCAGTGGTCGAGGGAACCCCTGGAATGAGCAGTTCTTC. It yields the protein CATSGRGNPWNEQFF.

This clonotype was seen at least ten times. CDR3 in amino acids: CATSDPYSYEQYF. CDR3 nucleotide sequence: TGTGCCACCAGTGACCCCTATTCCTACGAGCAGTACTTC. The chain employs TRBV24-1 and TRBJ2-7, with unresolved D. The CDR3 sequence is 13 residues long. The V end was cut by 4 bases, the J end by 1 base, with 7 bases between. Germline lookup yields CDR1 KGHDR and CDR2 SFDVKD.

This clonotype was seen ten or more times. This rearrangement joins TRBV27 to TRBJ2-5, with 8 bases lining up with TRBD2. CDR3 size: 17 residues. Germline V lookup: CDR1 MNHEY, CDR2 SMNVEV (reference sequence). The ends lost 3 bases at V and 6 bases at J; junction bases unmatched: 15. CDR3 sequence: CASSFLGLEGGGQTQYF. As DNA, the CDR3 is TGTGCCAGCAGTTTTTTGGGACTAGAAGGAGGGGGTCAGACCCAGTACTTC.

This clonotype was detected many times. The chain uses TRBV10-3 and TRBJ1-2, with D perhaps matching TRBD1 (5 bases). The germline V gene has CDR1 ENHRY and CDR2 SYGVKD. Trimming shortened V by 6 bases and J by 1 base, and 24 bases separated the two germline ends. This CDR3 contains 18 residues. The CDR3 sequence: CAIRASLGLGGGNYGYTF. Here the CDR3 DNA reads TGTGCCATCAGAGCTAGTCTGGGGCTAGGAGGAGGTAACTATGGCTACACCTTC.

This clonotype was detected many times. The rearrangement joins TRBV7-9 to TRBJ2-7; D may be TRBD2 (6 bases). Trimming took off 6 bases at V and 3 bases at J, with 12 bases between the two ends. From germline, CDR1 is SEHNR and CDR2 FQNEAQ (reference sequence). The CDR3 covers 13 residues. The CDR3 here is CASSTGLLYEQYF. Written as DNA, the CDR3 is TGTGCCAGCAGTACGGGACTTCTCTACGAGCAGTACTTC. The full variable domain, its missing parts supplied by reference TRBV7-9 and TRBJ2-7, is DTGVSQNPRHKITKRGQNVTFRCDPISEHNRLYWYRQTLGQGPEFLTYFQNEAQLEKSRLLSDRFSAERPKGSFSTLEIQRTEQGDSAMYLCASSTGLLYEQYFGPGTRLTVT.

The gene calls are TRBV9 and TRBJ1-2, with TRBD1 identical over 9 bases. Losses at the gene ends were 0 bases for V and 5 bases for J; bases not matched to a gene: 5. The length of the CDR3 is 15 residues. CDR1 is SGDLS and CDR2 is YYNGEE in the germline V gene. CDR3 sequence (DNA): TGTGCCAGCAGCGTAGAGGACAGGGGAGGGTATGGCTACACCTTC. Translated: CASSVEDRGGYGYTF. The full variable domain, with the rest looked up from reference TRBV9 and TRBJ1-2, is DSGVTQTPKHLITATGQRVTLRCSPRSGDLSVYWYQQSLDQGLQFLIQYYNGEERAKGNILERFSAQQFPDLHSELNLSSLELGDSALYFCASSVEDRGGYGYTFGSGTRLTVV.

At least ten counts were recorded for this clonotype. The chain is built from TRBV6-1 and TRBJ1-1; the match to TRBD1 covers 8 bases. The germline V gene encodes CDR1 MNHNS and CDR2 SASEGT. CDR3 size: 14 residues. Trimming at V came to 6 bases and at J to 2 bases, leaving 5 bases not matched to a gene. CDR3 in amino acids: CASRDRASNTEAFF. The DNA of the CDR3 is TGTGCCAGCAGGGACAGGGCTTCAAACACTGAAGCTTTCTTT.

This clonotype was recorded many times. The genes are TRBV5-1 and TRBJ2-7; 10 nucleotides align to TRBD1. The J segment lost 3 bases and the V segment lost 4 bases, leaving 7 bases of the junction unmatched. This CDR3 is 15 amino acids long. Per germline, CDR1 SGHRS and CDR2 YFSETQ. CDR3 in amino acids: CASSPGTGDHYEQYF. The CDR3 DNA follows: TGCGCCAGCAGCCCCGGGACAGGGGACCACTACGAGCAGTACTTC.

This clonotype was counted many times. The gene calls are TRBV14 and TRBJ2-7, with D unresolved. V was trimmed by 3 bases and J by 6 bases, leaving 15 bases between them. This CDR3 spans 14 amino acids. Germline loops: CDR1 SGHDN, CDR2 FVKESK. The CDR3 coding sequence is TGTGCCAGCAGCCAGGATACGCGGTTAGGCGAGCAGTACTTC. Protein: CASSQDTRLGEQYF.

Ten or more counts support this clonotype. The V gene is TRBV28, the J gene TRBJ1-1, with a tentative D call TRBD1 (5 bases). V lost 6 bases to trimming and J lost 1 base, with 15 bases between them. CDR1 and CDR2 from the germline V gene are MDHEN and SYDVKM. CDR3 length equals 15 residues. CDR3 DNA sequence: TGTGCCAGCAGCCCGGGGACTATAACGAACACTGAAGCTTTCTTT. This encodes CASSPGTITNTEAFF. The variable domain in full, with the rest retrieved from reference TRBV28 and TRBJ1-1, is DVKVTQSSRYLVKRTGEKVFLECVQDMDHENMFWYRQDPGLGLRLIYFSYDVKMKEKGDIPEGYSVSREKKERFSLILESASTNQTSMYLCASSPGTITNTEAFFGQGTRLTVV.

The CDR3 loop is CASSLNRPSTDTQYF. CDR3 DNA sequence: TGCGCCAGCAGCTTGAACAGACCTAGCACAGATACGCAGTATTTT. V gene TRBV5-1 combines with J gene TRBJ2-3; D not certain. V lost 1 base to trimming and J lost 0 bases, with 9 bases between them. The CDR3 extends over 15 amino acids. Germline CDR1 and CDR2: SGHRS and YFSETQ.

The chain joins TRBV18 to TRBJ2-1; the match to TRBD1 covers 10 bases. The trim removed 1 base at V and 12 bases at J, leaving 3 bases unmatched. This CDR3 has 13 residues. Germline loops: CDR1 KGHSH, CDR2 LQKENI. The CDR3 region has the DNA TGTGCCAGCTCACCACGGGACAGGGGTGGGCAGTTCTTC. Translation: CASSPRDRGGQFF.

A note on this clonotype: A much larger clone sits a single nucleotide away, making a read error possible. The chain joins TRBV9 to TRBJ2-7; D ambiguous. The ends were cut back, 7 bases at V and 6 bases at J, with 5 bases in the middle. This CDR3 region has 9 residues. Germline V gene sequence: CDR1 SGDLS, CDR2 YYNGEE. The CDR3 region has the DNA TGTGCCAGCGGCGCCGAGCAGTACTTC. The encoded protein is CASGAEQYF.

The chain recombines TRBV7-9 with TRBJ2-1; TRBD2 aligns across 7 bases. After removal of 1 base from V and 4 bases from J, the junction contained 7 bases not matched to a gene. Per germline, CDR1 SEHNR and CDR2 FQNEAQ (reference sequence). The CDR3 sequence is 16 residues long. The CDR3, as DNA: TGTGCCAGCAGCTTAGGGGGAGGGTCCCGATACAATGAGCAGTTCTTC. This gives the protein CASSLGGGSRYNEQFF.

This clonotype was seen a few times. This sequence joins TRBV19 and TRBJ2-3, with D unclear. The CDR3 runs 14 residues. V lost 5 bases, J lost 0 bases, and 9 bases lay in between. In germline, CDR1 is LNHDA, CDR2 SQIVND (reference sequence). The CDR3 region is CASSWAPSTDTQYF. CDR3 sequence (DNA): TGTGCCAGTAGTTGGGCCCCTAGCACAGATACGCAGTATTTT. Full variable domain (missing parts from reference TRBV19 and TRBJ2-3): DGGITQSPKYLFRKEGQNVTLSCEQNLNHDAMYWYRQDPGQGLRLIYYSQIVNDFQKGDIAEGYSVSREKKESFPLTVTSAQKNPTAFYLCASSWAPSTDTQYFGPGTRLTVL.

At least ten counts were recorded for this clonotype. The chain employs TRBV24-1 and TRBJ2-1; 9 bases agree with TRBD1. CDR3 size: 16 residues. V was clipped by 4 bases and J by 1 base; unmatched bases: 4. From germline, CDR1 is KGHDR and CDR2 SFDVKD. Here the CDR3 reads CATSEPTGGSYNEQFF. The CDR3 DNA is TGTGCCACCAGTGAACCGACAGGGGGTTCCTACAATGAGCAGTTCTTC.

The CDR3 here is CASSFAGFQPQHF. The CDR3 DNA reads TGTGCCAGCAGCTTCGCAGGGTTTCAGCCCCAGCATTTT. This rearrangement joins TRBV13 to TRBJ1-5, with D maybe TRBD1 (5 bases). V gave up 3 bases and J gave up 6 bases, with 9 bases separating them. This CDR3 contains 13 residues. Germline V gene data show CDR1 as PRHDT and CDR2 as FYEKMQ (reference sequence).

This clonotype was recorded many times. The rearrangement joins TRBV3-1 to TRBJ1-2; D gene uncertain. Germline V gives CDR1 LGHDT, CDR2 YNNKEL (reference sequence). V gave up 1 base and J gave up 2 bases, with 11 bases separating them. The CDR3 extends over 15 amino acids. The CDR3 sequence: CASSQGFQSNYGYTF. In DNA, the CDR3 is TGTGCCAGCAGCCAAGGTTTCCAGAGCAACTATGGCTACACCTTC.

Ten or more counts support this clonotype. This chain joins TRBV18 and TRBJ1-1, with 7 bases that match TRBD1. This CDR3 has 14 residues. J was trimmed by 1 base and V by 3 bases; bases with no gene match: 2. Germline V CDR1 and CDR2: KGHSH, LQKENI. The CDR3 loop is CASSPTGKNTEAFF. The CDR3 DNA is TGTGCCAGCTCACCGACAGGGAAGAACACTGAAGCTTTCTTT.

The rearrangement uses TRBV18 and TRBJ1-4; D might be TRBD1 (5 bases). The CDR3 is 14 amino acids. Germline V gene data show CDR1 as KGHSH and CDR2 as LQKENI. The ends were cut back, 5 bases at V and 6 bases at J, with 13 bases in the middle. Written as DNA, the CDR3 is TGTGCCAGCTCATCCCGGGACGGCGATGAAAAACTGTTTTTT. Translated, it gives CASSSRDGDEKLFF.

The chain carries TRBV13 and TRBJ2-6; no firm D call. V was cut by 5 bases and J by 0 bases, with 5 bases left in between. Germline V gives CDR1 PRHDT, CDR2 FYEKMQ (reference sequence). This CDR3 region has 14 residues. CDR3 in amino acids: CASSSSSGANVLTF. The CDR3 DNA is TGTGCCAGCAGCAGCAGCTCTGGGGCCAACGTCCTGACTTTC.

Many counts were recorded for this clonotype. The V and J genes are TRBV5-1 and TRBJ1-4; 9 nucleotides line up with TRBD1. Germline lookup yields CDR1 SGHRS and CDR2 YFSETQ. V gave up 3 bases and J gave up 0 bases; unmatched junction bases: 6. The CDR3 is made up of 17 amino acids. CDR3 coding DNA: TGCGCCAGCAGCTGGTCCCGGGACAGGGCAACTAATGAAAAACTGTTTTTT. This gives the protein CASSWSRDRATNEKLFF.